This T cell receptor (beta chain) was profiled in a study of blood T cell repertoires in COVID-19 (dated by TCRdb to about 2020). Broadly, across the study: Collaborator samples came from the United States, Italy and Spain and covered acute and convalescent phases of COVID-19. Deeply sampled blood TCRbeta repertoires from subjects exposed to, actively infected with, or recovered from COVID-19 were included in the dataset. The repertoires were released in a freely available public database meant as a resource for research on the immune response to SARS-CoV-2. Where HLA class I and class II types were available, the types were taken from metadata supplied by the sample provider, not from assay-based typing. The prospective study material was composed of cDNA or gDNA derived from T cells, B-cell-depleted T cells, or PBMCs. Samples were obtained from the ongoing ImmuneRACE study (first 160 participants) and from some 1,200 subjects provided by 6 global collaborators. A de-identified subject ID, COVID-19 status, age in years and sex were almost always included in the sample metadata. The study at large found these results: The quantity of clinical and demographic metadata differed by source and by participant and was supplied without curation.

The immunoSEQ Assay, a bias-controlled multiplex PCR, was used to amplify TCRbeta CDR3 regions from genomic DNA. Regarding the original processing steps: The number of nucleated cells in each sample was estimated from the amplification of reference gene primers within the assay. To quantify the absolute abundance of each unique TCRbeta CDR3 rearrangement, sequence reads were collapsed and filtered. For each sample, productive Simpson clonality was calculated as the square root of Simpson's diversity index over productive rearrangements. The table comes from immuneACCESS by way of TCRdb, which keeps in-frame sequences with V and J called. Part of the clones is missing from these tables; in studies checked, under half for an unresolved V gene and the rest for unknown reasons. V and J calls and clone size are as listed in that table; D and trimming were resolved from the DNA. Here the sample has around 400,000 clones; approximately 89% occur a single time. Approximately 2.4% of the sample is taken by the ten largest.

Note on this clone: The antigen it binds to is not known. Base-call qualities are not available, and no considerably larger clone is one nucleotide away.

From cysteine to phenylalanine, the CDR3 is 14 amino acids long. The read is trimmed to its CDR3 DNA, 42 bases read in frame from base 1. From a lookup of the germline V gene (reference sequence), CDR1 and CDR2 are LNHNV and YYDKDF. V loses 0 bases of germline sequence and J loses 7 bases, and the interval between the two ends is 12 bases. In Seattle, one collaborating source enrolled patients while the infection was active and tracked those patients longitudinally over the course of disease. Collaborating institutions collected whole blood in K2EDTA tubes following their own protocols. Collaborator samples were shipped for TCRbeta analysis as frozen whole blood, isolated PBMCs, or DNA extracted from either sample type.

The TCR originated in a woman aged 55-70 years with COVID-19, enrolled during active disease. This receptor chain uses TRBV15 and TRBJ1-2; a tentative D call is TRBD1 (5 bases match). Sequenced material: peripheral blood. The sequenced DNA is TGTGCCACCAGCAGAGATCCGGGGGAGGGTGGCTACACCTTC. This encodes CATSRDPGEGGYTF.